A selection of T cell receptor beta chains follows, all from one sample in a study of OX40 agonist ivuxolimab in advanced cancers. Method: immunoSEQ multiplex PCR; TCRdb's copy keeps in-frame clones and lacks some. In the table there are about 48,000 clones, around 90% of which are singletons. The sample in question was CD4+ or CD8+ T cells sorted from blood, obtained in a trial of the OX40 agonist ivuxolimab. The origin of the receptors is an adult with an advanced solid tumor such as melanoma, head and neck, liver or kidney cancer. Both conserved end residues are part of each CDR3. A D gene is named only where the DNA matches it firmly. Size is stated for part of the rows, as once, few or many counts, or as a class when the clone is expanded.

TRBJ1-1 | 12 | NA | TRBD1 | TRBV2 | CASGSRTGEAFF | TGTGCCAGCGGTAGTCGGACAGGCGAAGCTTTCTTT
TRBJ1-2 | 15 | once | TRBD1 | TRBV5-1 | CASSLRTGDAIGYTF | TGCGCCAGCAGCCTTCGGACAGGGGATGCTATCGGCTACACCTTC
TRBJ2-3 | 14 | NA | TRBD1 | TRBV13 | CASSSRQGTDTQYF | TGTGCCAGCAGCTCCAGACAGGGAACAGATACGCAGTATTTT
TRBJ1-5 | 17 | NA | TRBD1 | TRBV19 | CASSIPGTGAGNQPQHF | TGTGCCAGTAGTATTCCCGGGACAGGGGCCGGCAATCAGCCCCAGCATTTT
TRBJ2-3 | 14 | NA | NA | TRBV5-1 | CASSFTGSTDTQYF | TGCGCCAGCAGCTTCACCGGGAGCACAGATACGCAGTATTTT
TRBJ1-1 | 11 | NA | NA | TRBV7-2 | CASSSDREAFF | TGTGCCAGCAGCTCCGACAGGGAAGCTTTCTTT
TRBJ2-7 | 11 | NA | NA | TRBV19 | CASSDSYEQYF | TGTGCCAGTAGTGACAGCTACGAGCAGTACTTC
TRBJ1-1 | 13 | NA | NA | TRBV19 | CASSIGTGFEAFF | TGTGCCAGTAGTATTGGAACGGGATTTGAAGCTTTCTTT
TRBJ2-1 | 16 | NA | TRBD2 | TRBV11-2 | CASSLGAQSGDNEQFF | TGTGCCAGCAGCTTAGGAGCCCAGAGCGGGGACAATGAGCAGTTCTTC
TRBJ2-2 | 17 | NA | NA | TRBV7-8 | CASSLGPVGLNTGELFF | TGTGCCAGCAGCTTAGGCCCTGTCGGTTTGAACACCGGGGAGCTGTTTTTT
TRBJ1-6 | 11 | NA | NA | TRBV6-1 | CAIGPNSPLHF | TGTGCCATCGGGCCGAATTCACCCCTCCACTTT
TRBJ1-2 | 12 | NA | TRBD1 | TRBV6-1 | CASSARGYGYTF | TGTGCCAGCAGTGCCAGGGGGTATGGCTACACCTTC
TRBJ2-3 | 17 | NA | NA | TRBV30 | CAWRPPMGWEYTDTQYF | TGTGCCTGGAGGCCCCCCATGGGGTGGGAGTACACAGATACGCAGTATTTT
TRBJ2-5 | 14 | NA | NA | TRBV7-9 | CASSSDRFYETQYF | TGTGCCAGCAGTTCAGACAGGTTTTATGAGACCCAGTACTTC
TRBJ1-5 | 14 | NA | NA | TRBV6-1 | CASSKGTEGQPQHF | TGTGCCAGCAGCAAGGGGACCGAAGGGCAGCCCCAGCATTTT
TRBJ2-2 | 15 | NA | NA | TRBV6-5 | CASSHQGGVAGELFF | TGTGCCAGCAGCCACCAGGGGGGCGTGGCCGGGGAGCTGTTTTTT
TRBJ1-4 | 15 | NA | NA | TRBV30 | CAWSPAGATNEKLFF | TGTGCCTGGAGTCCCGCGGGGGCGACTAATGAAAAACTGTTTTTT
TRBJ2-3 | 15 | NA | NA | TRBV10-2 | CASSDAGISTDTQYF | TGCGCCAGCAGTGATGCAGGGATTAGCACAGATACGCAGTATTTT
TRBJ2-5 | 14 | NA | NA | TRBV27 | CASSFIGAGETQYF | TGTGCCAGCAGTTTCATCGGAGCCGGCGAGACCCAGTACTTC
TRBJ2-2 | 16 | NA | TRBD2 | TRBV5-6 | CASAIWDYSNTGELFF | TGTGCCAGCGCAATATGGGACTACTCGAACACCGGGGAGCTGTTTTTT
TRBJ2-7 | 13 | NA | TRBD1 | TRBV5-6 | CASSRTGTYEQYF | TGTGCCAGCAGCCGGACAGGGACCTACGAGCAGTACTTC
TRBJ1-5 | 16 | once | TRBD1 | TRBV15 | CATSAELQGAGQPQHF | TGTGCCACCAGCGCCGAACTACAGGGGGCAGGTCAGCCCCAGCATTTT
TRBJ2-3 | 14 | NA | NA | TRBV19 | CASSIAVRTDTQYF | TGTGCCAGTAGTATAGCGGTAAGGACAGATACGCAGTATTTT
TRBJ2-3 | 14 | NA | TRBD2 | TRBV10-2 | CASRTSGGADTQYF | TGCGCCAGTCGGACTAGCGGGGGGGCAGATACGCAGTATTTT
TRBJ2-1 | 16 | NA | TRBD2 | TRBV7-9 | CASSRLSGGAYNEQFF | TGTGCCAGCAGCCGTCTTAGCGGGGGGGCCTACAATGAGCAGTTCTTC
TRBJ1-1 | 16 | NA | TRBD1 | TRBV6-1 | CASSEGPYRGGTEAFF | TGTGCCAGCAGTGAAGGGCCTTACAGGGGTGGTACTGAAGCTTTCTTT
TRBJ1-6 | 16 | NA | NA | TRBV4-2 | CASSQERAGWRSPLHF | TGTGCCAGCAGCCAAGAAAGGGCAGGTTGGAGATCACCCCTCCACTTT
TRBJ2-3 | 13 | NA | NA | TRBV6-5 | CASSYRESDTQYF | TGTGCCAGCAGTTACAGGGAGTCAGATACGCAGTATTTT
TRBJ2-1 | 16 | NA | NA | TRBV13 | CASSLGAGLRINEQFF | TGTGCCAGCAGCTTAGGCGCAGGGCTCCGGATCAATGAGCAGTTCTTC
TRBJ1-1 | 13 | NA | NA | TRBV7-9 | CASSRGMNTEAFF | TGTGCCAGCAGCAGGGGAATGAACACTGAAGCTTTCTTT
TRBJ1-1 | 15 | NA | TRBD1 | TRBV4-1 | CASSQVNRGVTEAFF | TGCGCCAGCAGCCAAGTAAACAGGGGTGTTACTGAAGCTTTCTTT
TRBJ1-1 | 14 | NA | TRBD1 | TRBV6-5 | CASSLGQGDTEAFF | TGTGCCAGCAGTCTCGGACAGGGGGACACTGAAGCTTTCTTT
TRBJ1-5 | 16 | NA | TRBD1 | TRBV19 | CASSPDRGLINQPQHF | TGTGCCAGTAGTCCAGACAGGGGTTTAATCAATCAGCCCCAGCATTTT
TRBJ1-4 | 16 | NA | NA | TRBV4-1 | CASSQDRNSYNEKLFF | TGCGCCAGCAGCCAAGATAGGAACAGTTATAATGAAAAACTGTTTTTT
TRBJ1-5 | 12 | NA | NA | TRBV6-1 | CASSHINQPQHF | TGTGCCAGCAGCCATATTAATCAGCCCCAGCATTTT
TRBJ1-6 | 16 | NA | TRBD1 | TRBV15 | CATSTVEGAPDSPLHF | TGTGCCACCAGCACTGTCGAGGGGGCGCCTGATTCACCCCTCCACTTT
TRBJ2-2 | 14 | NA | NA | TRBV13 | CASSLVRFTGELFF | TGTGCCAGCAGCTTAGTCAGATTCACCGGGGAGCTGTTTTTT
TRBJ2-1 | 15 | NA | NA | TRBV28 | CASITRDSPLGEQFF | TGTGCCAGCATCACCCGGGACTCCCCCCTTGGGGAGCAGTTCTTC
TRBJ2-7 | 13 | NA | TRBD1 | TRBV27 | CASSRDRTYEQYF | TGTGCCAGCAGCCGGGACAGGACATACGAGCAGTACTTC
TRBJ2-7 | 13 | NA | TRBD1 | TRBV5-6 | CASSPDRGYEQYF | TGTGCCAGCAGCCCTGACAGGGGCTACGAGCAGTACTTC